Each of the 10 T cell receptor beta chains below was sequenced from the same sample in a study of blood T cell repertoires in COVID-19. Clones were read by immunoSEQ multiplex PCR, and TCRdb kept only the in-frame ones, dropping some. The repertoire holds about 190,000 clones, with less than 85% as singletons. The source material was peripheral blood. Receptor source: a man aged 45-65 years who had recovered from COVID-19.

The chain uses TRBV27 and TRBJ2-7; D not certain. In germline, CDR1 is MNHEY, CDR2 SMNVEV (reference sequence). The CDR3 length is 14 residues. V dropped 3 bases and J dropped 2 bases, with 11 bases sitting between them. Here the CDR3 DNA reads TGTGCCAGCAGTTTCTCTATATATACCTACGAGCAGTACTTC. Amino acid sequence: CASSFSIYTYEQYF.

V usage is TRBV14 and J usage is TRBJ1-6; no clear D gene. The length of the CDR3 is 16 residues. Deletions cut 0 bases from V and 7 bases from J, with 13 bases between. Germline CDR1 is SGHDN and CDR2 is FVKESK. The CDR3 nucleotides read TGTGCCAGCAGCCAAGATATCTCGGGGTGGAATTCACCCCTCCACTTT. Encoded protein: CASSQDISGWNSPLHF.

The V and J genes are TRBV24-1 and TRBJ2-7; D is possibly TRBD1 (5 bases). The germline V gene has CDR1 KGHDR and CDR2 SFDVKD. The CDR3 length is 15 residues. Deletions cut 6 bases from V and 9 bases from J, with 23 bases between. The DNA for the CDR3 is TGTGCCACCAGTCTTCCAGGGCAACCAATGACGGGGCAGTACTTC. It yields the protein CATSLPGQPMTGQYF.

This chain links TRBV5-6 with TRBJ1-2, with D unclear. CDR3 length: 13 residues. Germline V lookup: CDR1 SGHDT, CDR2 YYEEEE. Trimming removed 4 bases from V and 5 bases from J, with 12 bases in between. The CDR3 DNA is TGTGCCAGCAGCCCGGTCAGGATTTATGGCTACACCTTC. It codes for CASSPVRIYGYTF.

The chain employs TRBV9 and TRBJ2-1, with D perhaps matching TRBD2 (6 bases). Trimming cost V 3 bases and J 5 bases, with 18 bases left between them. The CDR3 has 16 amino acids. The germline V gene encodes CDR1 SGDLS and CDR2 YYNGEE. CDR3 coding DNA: TGTGCCAGCAGCGACACCTTGGGACTTTCACACAATGAGCAGTTCTTC. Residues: CASSDTLGLSHNEQFF.

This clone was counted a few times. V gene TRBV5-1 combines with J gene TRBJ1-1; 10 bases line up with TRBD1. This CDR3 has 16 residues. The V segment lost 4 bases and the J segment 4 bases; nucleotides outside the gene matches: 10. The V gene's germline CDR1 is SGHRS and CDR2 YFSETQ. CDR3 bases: TGCGCCAGCAGCACGGGACAGGGGTATTATGGCACTGAAGCTTTCTTT. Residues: CASSTGQGYYGTEAFF.

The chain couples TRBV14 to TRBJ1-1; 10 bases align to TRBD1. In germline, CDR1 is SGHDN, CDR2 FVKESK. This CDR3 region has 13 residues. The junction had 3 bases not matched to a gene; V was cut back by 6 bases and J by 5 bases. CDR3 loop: CASRRQGATEAFF. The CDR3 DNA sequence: TGTGCCAGCAGAAGACAGGGGGCTACTGAAGCTTTCTTT.

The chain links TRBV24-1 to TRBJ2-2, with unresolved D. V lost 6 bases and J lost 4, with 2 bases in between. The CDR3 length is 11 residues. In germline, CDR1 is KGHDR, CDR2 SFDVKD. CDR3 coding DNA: TGTGCCACCAGTCGCACCGGGGAGCTGTTTTTT. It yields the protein CATSRTGELFF.

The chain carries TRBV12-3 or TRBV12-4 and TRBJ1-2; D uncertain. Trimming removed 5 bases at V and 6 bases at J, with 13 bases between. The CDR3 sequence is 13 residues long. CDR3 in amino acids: CASSLATEHGYTF. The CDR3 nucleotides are TGTGCCAGCAGTCTGGCGACTGAGCATGGCTACACCTTC.

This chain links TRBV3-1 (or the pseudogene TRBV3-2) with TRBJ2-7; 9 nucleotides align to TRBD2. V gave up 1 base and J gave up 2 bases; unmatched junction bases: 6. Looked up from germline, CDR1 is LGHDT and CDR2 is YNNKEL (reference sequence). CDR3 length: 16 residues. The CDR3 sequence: CASSQGVIAGAYEQYF. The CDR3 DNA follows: TGTGCCAGCAGCCAAGGGGTCATAGCGGGAGCCTACGAGCAGTACTTC.